These T cell receptor beta chains were read from a single sample in a study of T cells after yellow fever vaccination. Each CDR3 protein is one row after TCRdb ran MiXCR on the 5' RACE reads. Counted here are hundreds of thousands of distinct CDR3 sequences, 19% occurring once; the ten biggest clones make up more than 13%. The specimen was PBMCs, collected 15 days after the yellow fever booster vaccination. These receptor sequences come from a man aged 25 to 45 who received the YFV17D yellow fever vaccine. Both conserved end residues are part of each CDR3. The D gene is left open where the match is weak. Clone sizes are given selectively: once, few, many, or a class where the clone is expanded.

V	D	size	J	DNA	CDR3
TRBV7-2	TRBD2	few	TRBJ2-1	TGTGCCAGCAGCTTAGCCGTGACTAGCGGCAATGAGCAGTTCTTC	CASSLAVTSGNEQFF
TRBV20-1	-	-	TRBJ2-4	TGCAGTGCTAGCGACAGGATTCTAGCCAAAAACATTCAGTACTTC	CSASDRILAKNIQYF
TRBV20-1	-	-	TRBJ2-5	TGCAGTGCTAGAGCCCTCGGGGAACAAAAGGAGACCCAGTACTTC	CSARALGEQKETQYF
TRBV11-2	-	-	TRBJ2-4	TGTGCCAGCAGCCCCAGTGCAGGGGACCGAGCCAAAAACATTCAGTACTTC	CASSPSAGDRAKNIQYF
TRBV28	TRBD2	-	TRBJ2-1	TGTGCCAGCATACGCCTAGCGGGAGCCGATGAGCAGTTCTTC	CASIRLAGADEQFF
TRBV9	-	-	TRBJ2-6	TGTGCCAGCAGCGTAGTGGGCTCTGGGGCCAACGTCCTGACTTTC	CASSVVGSGANVLTF
TRBV9	-	-	TRBJ2-7	TGTGCCAGCACCCAAGACAGGTTCTTTTGGTTATACGAGCAGTACTTC	CASTQDRFFWLYEQYF
TRBV12-3/TRBV12-4	-	many	TRBJ1-1	TGTGCCAGCAGTTTTCAAACGACTGAAGCTTTCTTT	CASSFQTTEAFF
TRBV3-1	TRBD2	few	TRBJ2-2	TGTGCCAGCAGCCAAATTAGCGGGGAAAGGGAGCTGTTTTTT	CASSQISGERELFF
TRBV5-1	-	few	TRBJ2-5	TGCGCCAGCAGCTTGGAGGGGATTCAAGAGACCCAGTACTTC	CASSLEGIQETQYF
TRBV27	-	few	TRBJ1-5	TGTGCCAGCAGTCGACAGATCGGTCAGCCCCAGCATTTT	CASSRQIGQPQHF
TRBV15	-	few	TRBJ1-3	TGTGCCACCAGTGTAGGGGTATCTGGAAACACCATATATTTT	CATSVGVSGNTIYF
TRBV11-3	-	-	TRBJ2-1	TGTGCCAGCAGCATAACCGGGACGGGACCGCAGCGAGAGCAGTTCTTC	CASSITGTGPQREQFF
TRBV6-1	TRBD1	-	TRBJ2-7	TGTGCCAGCAGCGACCCTACTAACAGGGGAAGAAGCTCCTACGAGCAGTACTTC	CASSDPTNRGRSSYEQYF
TRBV24-1	-	-	TRBJ2-1	TGTGCCACCAGTGACCCACTAAATGAGCAGTTCTTC	CATSDPLNEQFF
TRBV7-9	TRBD2	-	TRBJ2-7	TGTGCCAGCAGCGAAGTGCTAGCGGGTTTCTACGAGCAGTACTTC	CASSEVLAGFYEQYF
TRBV4-3	TRBD2	-	TRBJ2-1	TGCGCCAGCAGCCACGGGACTACCCCCAAGGAGCAGTTCTTC	CASSHGTTPKEQFF
TRBV20-1	TRBD2	-	TRBJ2-3	TGCAGTGCTTGCACTAGCGGGAGGGCCACAATCACAGATACGCAGTATTTT	CSACTSGRATITDTQYF
TRBV3-1	-	few	TRBJ2-7	TGTGCCAGCAGCCAGCACCGGAGGGCGGAGGGGGAGCAGTACTTC	CASSQHRRAEGEQYF
TRBV20-1	TRBD2	many	TRBJ2-3	TGCAGTGCTAGAGATCCAGCGGGATCCACAGATACGCAGTATTTT	CSARDPAGSTDTQYF
TRBV7-2	-	few	TRBJ2-7	TGTGCCAGCAGCTCGATAGGGGACGGCGAGCAGTACTTC	CASSSIGDGEQYF
TRBV5-1	-	few	TRBJ2-3	TGCGCCAGCAGCTCGGTAGGGGGGATCACAGATACGCAGTATTTT	CASSSVGGITDTQYF
TRBV20-1	TRBD2	-	TRBJ2-7	TGCAGTACTCTTACGACTAGCGGGAATAGTCCCTACTACGAGCAGTACTTC	CSTLTTSGNSPYYEQYF
TRBV20-1	TRBD2	-	TRBJ2-7	TGCAGTGCTGGTCGGACTAGTAACGAGCAGTACTTC	CSAGRTSNEQYF
TRBV21-1	-	-	TRBJ2-1	TGTGCCAGCAGCCATTCCGGTGGGGAGGGCCCGAGGGATGAGCAGTTCTTC	CASSHSGGEGPRDEQFF
TRBV4-2	TRBD2	-	TRBJ2-1	TGTGCCAGCAGCCAAGATGTTGGGCTAGCGGGTGCGGAGCAGTTCTTC	CASSQDVGLAGAEQFF
TRBV12-3/TRBV12-4	TRBD2	-	TRBJ2-1	TGTGCCAGCAGACTGGGACTAGCGGGGGCGCTTCTGCAGTTCTTC	CASRLGLAGALLQFF
TRBV5-1	TRBD2	-	TRBJ2-1	TGCGCCAGCAGCTTACGGACTAGCGGGAGCGATGAGCAGTTCTTC	CASSLRTSGSDEQFF
TRBV7-2	-	few	TRBJ2-7	TGTGCCAGCAGCTTAATGTGGGAGCAGTACTTC	CASSLMWEQYF
TRBV6-2/TRBV6-3	TRBD2	-	TRBJ2-2	TGTGCCAGCAGCCCCTTGACGATAGCGGGGGGCAACACCGGGGAGCTGTTTTTT	CASSPLTIAGGNTGELFF
TRBV6-2/TRBV6-3	-	-	TRBJ2-7	TGTGCCAGCACCCCACCCGGACGAGGACTCCACTACGAGCAGTACTTC	CASTPPGRGLHYEQYF
TRBV28	-	-	TRBJ1-3	TGTGCCACCGAGGGACTGGGAAACACCATATATTTT	CATEGLGNTIYF
TRBV30	-	few	TRBJ2-1	TGTGCCTGGAGTCCGGAGGTTCCTGAGCAGTTCTTC	CAWSPEVPEQFF
TRBV20-1	-	few	TRBJ2-5	TGCAGTGCTGTTTCGACAGCCCAAGAGACCCAGTACTTC	CSAVSTAQETQYF
TRBV7-8	TRBD2	-	TRBJ2-1	TGTGCCAGCAGCTTAGCCCGTCTACTAGCGGGAGGGGAGGAGCAGTTCTTC	CASSLARLLAGGEEQFF
TRBV30	TRBD2	many	TRBJ2-7	TGTGCCTGGAATAAGGGGAGGGGTAGGAACGAGCAGTACTTC	CAWNKGRGRNEQYF
TRBV5-1	TRBD2	-	TRBJ2-3	TGCGCCAGCAGCTTGGTTAGGACTAGTGACGCTTCTAGCACAGATACGCAGTATTTT	CASSLVRTSDASSTDTQYF
TRBV18	TRBD2	-	TRBJ2-1	TGTGCCAGCTCACCCACTACTAGCGGGAGAACCTACAATGAGCAGTTCTTC	CASSPTTSGRTYNEQFF
TRBV18	-	few	TRBJ1-1	TGTGCCAGCTCACCAGATCGGGGGTTCGACACTGAAGCTTTCTTT	CASSPDRGFDTEAFF
TRBV6-5	TRBD1	-	TRBJ1-2	TGTGCCAGCAGACTCGGACAGGATTATAACTATGGCTACACCTTC	CASRLGQDYNYGYTF
TRBV28	-	many	TRBJ2-1	TGTGCCAGCAGTCTCAGGGGCAGGGGTGGTGGCAATGAGCAGTTCTTC	CASSLRGRGGGNEQFF
TRBV3-1	-	-	TRBJ2-5	TGTGCCTCCACCAAGGTACAAGAGACCCAGTACTTC	CASTKVQETQYF
TRBV4-2	-	-	TRBJ1-4	TGTGCCAGCGAGCCACAGCCGGCGGCTAATGAAAAACTGTTTTTT	CASEPQPAANEKLFF
TRBV7-2	TRBD2	few	TRBJ2-5	TGTGCCAGCAGGCGGGGGGCGGGGGAGACCCAGTACTTC	CASRRGAGETQYF
TRBV29-1	-	-	TRBJ2-2	TGCAGCGTCCGTACCTCCGGGACCCCAACCGGGGAGCTGTTTTTT	CSVRTSGTPTGELFF
TRBV6-1	-	few	TRBJ2-2	TGTGCCAGCAAAGGGCCAGCGCTGAGCACCGGGGAGCTGTTTTTT	CASKGPALSTGELFF